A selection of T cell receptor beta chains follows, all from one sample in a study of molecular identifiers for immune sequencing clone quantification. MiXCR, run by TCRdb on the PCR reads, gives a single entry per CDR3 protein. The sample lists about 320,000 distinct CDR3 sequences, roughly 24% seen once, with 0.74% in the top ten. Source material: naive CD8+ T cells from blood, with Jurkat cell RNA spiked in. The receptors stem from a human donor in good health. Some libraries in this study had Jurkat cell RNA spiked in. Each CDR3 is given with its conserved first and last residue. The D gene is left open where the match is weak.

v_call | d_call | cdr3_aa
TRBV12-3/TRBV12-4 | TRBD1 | CAVPTGVYYEQYF
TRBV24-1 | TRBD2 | CATRGGSAGELFF
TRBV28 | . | CASSLPFYEQYF
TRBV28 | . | CASSPRYTGANVLTF
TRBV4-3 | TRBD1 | CASSHRDRASGANVLTF
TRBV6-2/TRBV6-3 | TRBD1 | CASSTTHRGIYNEQFF
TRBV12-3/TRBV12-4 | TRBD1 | CASSPSRDSPSNERLFF
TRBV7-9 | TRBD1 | CASSLSFRGPSTDTQYF
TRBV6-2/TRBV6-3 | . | CASNFGPSYEQYF
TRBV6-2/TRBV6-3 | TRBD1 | CARSSQGDEQYF
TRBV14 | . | CASSPRVLVSADTQYF
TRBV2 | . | CASSEGGTATSYEQYF
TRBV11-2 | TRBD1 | CASSLARGYAYEQYF
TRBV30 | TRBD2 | CAWSDSGIYNEQFF
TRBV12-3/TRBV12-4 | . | CASSLAGVEYEQYF
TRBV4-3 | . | CASSHPPDTQYF
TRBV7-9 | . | CASSLGLGPNYGYTF
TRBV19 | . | CASSIGISYEQYF
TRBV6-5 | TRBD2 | CASSYIGGDEQFF
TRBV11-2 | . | CASSRTIGQMNTEAFF
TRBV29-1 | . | CSVQDGYQETQYF
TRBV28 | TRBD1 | CASGYRGDGNQPQHF
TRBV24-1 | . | CATSDSNQDYHCFDTQYF
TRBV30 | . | CAWRESAGSTQYF
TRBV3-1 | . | CDSSQTVTGELFF
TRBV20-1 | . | CSARKMGGYEQYF
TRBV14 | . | CASSQDTGRESEQFF
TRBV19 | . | CASSWGYGGEQYF
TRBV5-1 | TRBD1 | CASRDLGDRAQETQYF
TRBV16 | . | CASSLGMMGEQYF
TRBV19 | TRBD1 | CASARQGSYNEQFF
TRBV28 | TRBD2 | CASSFRLRGSFYEQYF
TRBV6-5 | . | CASSPQDASSYNEQFF
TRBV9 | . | CASSVALTSQTKNTGELFF
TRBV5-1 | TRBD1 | CASSPGTDNEKLFF
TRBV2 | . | CASSVPPPQGNGYTF
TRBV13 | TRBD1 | CASRLDRGPQETQYF
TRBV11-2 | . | CASSSFPPGAGTGELFF
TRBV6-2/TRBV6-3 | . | CASSPPLGPYNEQFF
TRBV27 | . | CASGFGVFYEQYF
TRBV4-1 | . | CASSQGWGLADTQYF
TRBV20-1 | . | CSARDEGAAWEQYF
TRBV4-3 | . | CASSPVFERSPEAFF
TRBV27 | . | CASSLTVEYQETQYF
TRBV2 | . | CASSGGQLSPNYGYTF
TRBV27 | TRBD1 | CASSLWAGGLGNTEAFF
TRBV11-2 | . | CASSSGRAEAFF
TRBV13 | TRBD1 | CASSPRTGSPYGYTF
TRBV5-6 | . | CASSLGHHEQYF
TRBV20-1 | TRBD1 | CSAGDSSYEQYF
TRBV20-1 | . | CSAEGIGSEQYF
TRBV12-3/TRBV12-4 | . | CASSLTGEAFF
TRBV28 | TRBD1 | CASSLRGLSSGEQYF
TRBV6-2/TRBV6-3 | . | CASSQGTGWNQPQHF
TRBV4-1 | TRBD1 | CARMTGNNEQFF
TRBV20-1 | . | CSAPGINTEAFF